The 3 T cell receptor beta chains listed next were all sequenced from one sample in a study of blood T cell repertoires in COVID-19. Here immunoSEQ multiplex PCR was the method, and the copy in TCRdb shows in-frame clones only, minus some. This sample yields 150,000 to 200,000 clones, of which about 90% are seen a single time; 0.7% to 0.8% belongs to the top ten. Sequencing was carried out using peripheral blood. Receptor source: a woman between 70 and 85 years old with acute or convalescent COVID-19.

The chain links TRBV10-2 to TRBJ2-1; TRBD2 matches 9 bases. The CDR3 length is 14 residues. The ends lost 7 bases at V and 3 bases at J; junction bases unmatched: 4. Germline V gives CDR1 WSHSY, CDR2 SAAADI. CDR3: CASKNSGSYNEQFF. The DNA of the CDR3 is TGCGCCAGCAAAAATAGCGGGAGCTACAATGAGCAGTTCTTC.

The CDR3 DNA is TGCAGCGTTACGATGGCAACCGGGGGCGAGCAGTACTTC. This gives the protein CSVTMATGGEQYF. The chain recombines TRBV29-1 with TRBJ2-7, with a possible D match to TRBD2 (6 bases). Germline-derived CDR1 and CDR2 are SQVTM and ANQGSEA. The CDR3 has 13 residues. V was pared by 5 bases and J by 6 bases, with 17 bases between.

The chain joins TRBV3-1 (or the pseudogene TRBV3-2) to TRBJ2-1, with D unclear. The CDR3 sequence is 13 residues long. Trimming shortened V by 0 bases and J by 9 bases, and 9 bases separated the two germline ends. CDR1 LGHDT and CDR2 YNNKEL come from the germline V gene (reference sequence). The CDR3 protein is CASSQDPLSEQFF. DNA for the CDR3: TGTGCCAGCAGCCAAGACCCCCTTAGTGAGCAGTTCTTC.